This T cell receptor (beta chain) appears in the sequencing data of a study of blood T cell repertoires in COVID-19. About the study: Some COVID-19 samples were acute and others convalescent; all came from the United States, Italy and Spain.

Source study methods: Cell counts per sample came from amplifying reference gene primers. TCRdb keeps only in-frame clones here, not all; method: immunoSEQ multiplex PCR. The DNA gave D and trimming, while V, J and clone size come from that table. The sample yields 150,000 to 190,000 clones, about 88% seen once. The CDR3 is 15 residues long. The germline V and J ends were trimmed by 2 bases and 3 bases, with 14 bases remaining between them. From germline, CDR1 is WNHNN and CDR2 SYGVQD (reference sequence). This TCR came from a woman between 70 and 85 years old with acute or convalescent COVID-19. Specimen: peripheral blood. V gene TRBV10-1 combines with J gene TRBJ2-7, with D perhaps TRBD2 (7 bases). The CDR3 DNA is TGCGCCAGCAGTGAGAAAAGGGGGGGCTGCTACGAGCAGTACGTC. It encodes CASSEKRGGCYEQYV.